This is a list of T cell receptor beta chains from one sample in a study of blood T cell repertoires in COVID-19. Using immunoSEQ multiplex PCR, the repertoire was profiled, and TCRdb retains in-frame clones only, with some absent. This table has fewer than 200,000 clones, roughly 84% appearing once. Source material: peripheral blood. These receptors were taken from a man in his 70s with active or convalescent COVID-19. Each CDR3 is given with its conserved first and last residue. The D gene is left open where the match is weak. The size of a clone is reported for some rows only, either as once, few or many, or as a class for expanded clones.

CDR3nt	CDR3aa	abundance	d_gene	j_gene	v_gene
TGTGCCAGTAGTTCCACCCGGGACAGGTTATACGAGCAGTACTTC	CASSSTRDRLYEQYF	-	TRBD1	TRBJ2-7	TRBV19
TGTGCCAGCGTTTACGGGGACTCCTACGAGCAGTACTTC	CASVYGDSYEQYF	once	-	TRBJ2-7	TRBV2
TGTGCCAGCAGCCCGCGACAGTCAAATTCGAACACCGGGGAGCTGTTTTTT	CASSPRQSNSNTGELFF	-	-	TRBJ2-2	TRBV11-2
TGCGCCAGCAGCTGGGGGACAGAGCAGAGCTATGAGCAGTTCTTC	CASSWGTEQSYEQFF	-	TRBD1	TRBJ2-1	TRBV5-1
TGTGCCAGCAGCCACCGGGACAGGGCCCCCTACGAGCAGTACTTC	CASSHRDRAPYEQYF	-	TRBD1	TRBJ2-7	TRBV14
TGTGCCAGCAGTGGCCCCGAAAGGGGGGGGAGAACTAATGAAAAACTGTTTTTT	CASSGPERGGRTNEKLFF	-	-	TRBJ1-4	TRBV6-1
TGTGCCACCAGTGATCCCGGGAGGTGGTACAATGAGCAGTTCTTC	CATSDPGRWYNEQFF	-	TRBD2	TRBJ2-1	TRBV24-1
TGCGCCAGCAGTTTAGGCCAGGGGACAGTGAATGAAAAACTGTTTTTT	CASSLGQGTVNEKLFF	-	TRBD1	TRBJ1-4	TRBV10-1
TGTGCCAGCAGCCTCAGGGTAATCGGCAATCAGCCCCAGCATTTT	CASSLRVIGNQPQHF	-	-	TRBJ1-5	TRBV7-8
TGTGCCAGCAGCTTGGCAGGGCCCTACAATGAGCAGTTCTTC	CASSLAGPYNEQFF	-	-	TRBJ2-1	TRBV11-3
TGCGCCAGCAGCTTGCCAGGGAACAATGAGCAGTTCTTC	CASSLPGNNEQFF	-	-	TRBJ2-1	TRBV5-1
TGTGCCAGCAGCGTAGGGGCAGGGTCCCCCAACGAGCAGTACTTC	CASSVGAGSPNEQYF	-	-	TRBJ2-7	TRBV9
TGTGCCAGCAGCATCGAGGGCAATCAGCCCCAGCATTTT	CASSIEGNQPQHF	-	-	TRBJ1-5	TRBV7-9
TGTGCCAGCAGCTTAGTAACAGAAAAGAGCAATGAGCAGTTCTTC	CASSLVTEKSNEQFF	-	-	TRBJ2-1	TRBV7-8
TGTGCCAGCAGCTTCGGACAGGGGCCCAGTCAGCCCCAGCATTTT	CASSFGQGPSQPQHF	-	TRBD1	TRBJ1-5	TRBV11-2
TGTGCCAGCACAAACAGGGGGATAAGAGATACGCAGTATTTT	CASTNRGIRDTQYF	-	TRBD1	TRBJ2-3	TRBV7-2
TGTGCCAGCAGTTACTCATGGCGGCCAGGGCGCGGCTACACCTTC	CASSYSWRPGRGYTF	-	-	TRBJ1-2	TRBV6-2/TRBV6-3
TGCGCCAGCAGCTCCCGACCTTTGACAGAAGGAAATGAAAAACTGTTTTTT	CASSSRPLTEGNEKLFF	-	-	TRBJ1-4	TRBV5-1
TGTGCCAGCAGCCGGGACAGGGCCTACGAGCAGTACTTC	CASSRDRAYEQYF	-	TRBD1	TRBJ2-7	TRBV9
TGCGCCAGCAGCTTGAGCGGGGGCGCGAACTATGGCTACACCTTC	CASSLSGGANYGYTF	-	-	TRBJ1-2	TRBV5-1
TGTGCCAGCAGTTACGGAAGGGGGCGAACCGGGGAGCTGTTTTTT	CASSYGRGRTGELFF	-	TRBD1	TRBJ2-2	TRBV6-2/TRBV6-3
TGTGCCAGCAGCCGCAGACAGTCCTATTCACCCCTCCACTTT	CASSRRQSYSPLHF	-	-	TRBJ1-6	TRBV28
TGTGCCAGCAGCTTGGCACCGGGACAGGGGCTGGGCTACACCTTC	CASSLAPGQGLGYTF	-	TRBD1	TRBJ1-2	TRBV5-4
TGTGCCAGCAGTGAACAGACTACAAACACTGAAGCTTTCTTT	CASSEQTTNTEAFF	-	-	TRBJ1-1	TRBV28